The clone carrying this T cell receptor (beta chain) has only a few counts. The ends were cut back, 3 bases at V and 0 bases at J, with 12 bases in the middle. This CDR3 region has 15 residues. These data originate in a study of blood T cells in healthy people across ages. PCR was performed a second time for roughly 7 to 12 cycles using a sample-barcoded 5' primer and a J-beta primer mix. TCRdb re-analysed the 5' RACE reads in MiXCR, keeping a single row per CDR3 protein. The data contain 1,500,000 or so distinct CDR3 sequences, 42% of them singletons. The sequencing input was blood. J is TRBJ2-7 and V is TRBV12-3 or TRBV12-4; TRBD1 is a possible D gene (5 bases). This receptor was obtained from a woman aged 18-29 years in good health. The CDR3 DNA reads TGTGCCAGCAGTTTTTCCAAAAGGGGCTCCTACGAGCAGTACTTC. It specifies CASSFSKRGSYEQYF.